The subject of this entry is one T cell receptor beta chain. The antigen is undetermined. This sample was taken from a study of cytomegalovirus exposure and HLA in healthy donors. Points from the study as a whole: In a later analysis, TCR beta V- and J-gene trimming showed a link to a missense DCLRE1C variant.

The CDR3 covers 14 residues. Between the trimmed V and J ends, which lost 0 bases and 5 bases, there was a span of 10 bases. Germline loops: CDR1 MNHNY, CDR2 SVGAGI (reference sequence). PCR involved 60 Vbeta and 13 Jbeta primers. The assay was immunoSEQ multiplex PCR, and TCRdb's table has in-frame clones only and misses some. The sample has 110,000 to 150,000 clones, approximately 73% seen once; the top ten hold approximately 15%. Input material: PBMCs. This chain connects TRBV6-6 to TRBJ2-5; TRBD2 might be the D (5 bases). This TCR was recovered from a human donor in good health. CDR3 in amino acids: CASSYSPEGETQYF. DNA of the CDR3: TGTGCCAGCAGTTACTCCCCCGAGGGCGAGACCCAGTACTTC.